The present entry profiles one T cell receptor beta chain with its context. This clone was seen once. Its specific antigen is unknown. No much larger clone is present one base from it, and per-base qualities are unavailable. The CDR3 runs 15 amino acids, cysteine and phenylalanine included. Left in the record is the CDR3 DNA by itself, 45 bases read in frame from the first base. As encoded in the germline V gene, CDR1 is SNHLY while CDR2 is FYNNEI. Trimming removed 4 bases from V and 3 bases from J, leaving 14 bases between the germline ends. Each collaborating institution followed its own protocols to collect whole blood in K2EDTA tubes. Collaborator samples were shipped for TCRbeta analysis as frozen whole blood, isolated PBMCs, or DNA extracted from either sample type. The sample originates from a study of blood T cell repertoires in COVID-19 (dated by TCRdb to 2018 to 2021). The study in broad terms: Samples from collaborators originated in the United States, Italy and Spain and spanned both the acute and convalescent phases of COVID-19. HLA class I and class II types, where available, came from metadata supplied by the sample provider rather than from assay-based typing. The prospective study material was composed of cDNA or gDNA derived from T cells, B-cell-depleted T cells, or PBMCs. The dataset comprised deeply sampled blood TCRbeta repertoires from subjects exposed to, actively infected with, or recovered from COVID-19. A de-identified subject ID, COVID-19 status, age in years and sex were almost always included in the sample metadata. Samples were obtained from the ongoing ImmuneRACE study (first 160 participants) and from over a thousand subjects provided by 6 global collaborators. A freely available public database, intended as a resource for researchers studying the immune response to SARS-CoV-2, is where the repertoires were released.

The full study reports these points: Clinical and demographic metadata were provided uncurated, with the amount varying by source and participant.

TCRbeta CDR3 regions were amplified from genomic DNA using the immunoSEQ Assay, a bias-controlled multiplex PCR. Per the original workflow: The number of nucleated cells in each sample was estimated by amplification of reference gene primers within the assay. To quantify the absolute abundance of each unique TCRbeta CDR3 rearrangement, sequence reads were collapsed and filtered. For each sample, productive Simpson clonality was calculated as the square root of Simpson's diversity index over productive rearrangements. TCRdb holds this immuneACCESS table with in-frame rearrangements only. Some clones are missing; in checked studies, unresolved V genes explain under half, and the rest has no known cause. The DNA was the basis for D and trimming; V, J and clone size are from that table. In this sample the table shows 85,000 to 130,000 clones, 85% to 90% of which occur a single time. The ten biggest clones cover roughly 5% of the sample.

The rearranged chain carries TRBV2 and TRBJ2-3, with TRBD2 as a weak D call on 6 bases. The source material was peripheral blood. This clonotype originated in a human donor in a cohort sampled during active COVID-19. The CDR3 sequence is CASSVRRGNTDTQYF. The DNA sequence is TGTGCCAGCAGTGTAAGGCGGGGAAATACAGATACGCAGTATTTT.